These 26 T cell receptor beta chains originate from one sample sequenced in a study of cytomegalovirus exposure and HLA in healthy donors. The PCR used 60 Vbeta and 13 Jbeta primers. Profiled with immunoSEQ multiplex PCR; TCRdb holds only in-frame clones, not every one. The sample holds some 70,000 clones, about 78% seen once. Sequencing was performed on PBMCs. The receptors here all came from a man aged 18-30 years in good health and CMV-seronegative.

This sequence joins TRBV9 and TRBJ2-3; 11 nucleotides agree with TRBD2. The V gene's germline CDR1 is SGDLS and CDR2 YYNGEE. The CDR3 covers 16 residues. V shed 4 bases, J shed 1 base, and the junction held 5 bases outside the gene matches. The CDR3 loop is CASSSQLAGGTDTQYF. In nucleotides, the CDR3 is TGTGCCAGCAGCTCCCAACTAGCGGGGGGCACAGATACGCAGTATTTT.

This clone was counted only a few times. The chain employs TRBV4-2 and TRBJ1-4; 7 bases agree with TRBD1. CDR1 is LGHNA and CDR2 is YNFKEQ in the germline V gene. CDR3 size: 16 residues. Losses at the gene ends were 1 base for V and 6 bases for J; bases not matched to a gene: 8. Here the CDR3 reads CASSQAVGTVDEKLFF. CDR3 nucleotides: TGTGCCAGCAGCCAAGCCGTCGGGACAGTTGATGAAAAACTGTTTTTT.

V usage is TRBV5-1 and J usage is TRBJ2-7, with 7 bases lining up with TRBD1. The V gene end was trimmed by 1 base and the J gene end by 2 bases; junction bases not matched to a gene: 9. This CDR3 is built from 16 residues. CDR1 and CDR2 (germline): SGHRS, YFSETQ. CDR3 sequence reads: CASSLKGGTAAYEQYF. The CDR3 nucleotides read TGCGCCAGCAGCTTGAAGGGTGGGACAGCCGCCTACGAGCAGTACTTC.

The chain couples TRBV11-3 to TRBJ2-3; 7 bases agree with TRBD1. The germline V gene has CDR1 SGHNT and CDR2 YENEEA. This CDR3 is 17 amino acids long. Trimming at V came to 0 bases and at J to 1 base, leaving 7 bases not matched to a gene. The CDR3 DNA reads as TGTGCCAGCAGCTTAGATTACAGGGGAGATGGCACAGATACGCAGTATTTT. It encodes CASSLDYRGDGTDTQYF.

The sample holds a few counts of this clone. V is TRBV27 and J is TRBJ2-7; tentative D call: TRBD1 (5 bases). The germline CDR1 and CDR2 sequences are MNHEY and SMNVEV (reference sequence). The CDR3 runs 15 residues. V shed 2 bases and J shed 0 bases, with 11 bases lying between them. CDR3 region: CASSLGAPLSYEQYF. The CDR3 DNA follows: TGTGCCAGCAGTTTAGGGGCACCCCTCTCCTACGAGCAGTACTTC.

The genes are TRBV9 and TRBJ2-1; 10 positions match TRBD2. Germline trimming cut 1 base from V and 0 bases from J; bases unmatched to any gene: 7. The germline CDR1 and CDR2 sequences are SGDLS and YYNGEE. CDR3 size: 18 residues. CDR3 bases: TGTGCCAGCAGCGTATCTAGCGGGGGCGCACTCTCCTACAATGAGCAGTTCTTC. This translates into CASSVSSGGALSYNEQFF.

The genes are TRBV9 and TRBJ2-3; D may be TRBD2 (6 bases). The CDR3 contains 14 residues. Germline V gives CDR1 SGDLS, CDR2 YYNGEE. Trimming removed 3 bases from V and 3 bases from J, with 11 bases in between. DNA for the CDR3: TGTGCCAGCAGCGGGGGGGTCGTTACAGATACGCAGTATTTT. Protein: CASSGGVVTDTQYF.

V and J are TRBV5-1 and TRBJ2-5, with a weak D call TRBD2 (6 bases). The V gene lost 0 bases and the J gene lost 0 bases, with 9 bases spanning the gap. Germline lookup yields CDR1 SGHRS and CDR2 YFSETQ. The CDR3 is 15 amino acids. CDR3 protein: CASSLAGGNQETQYF. CDR3 DNA: TGCGCCAGCAGCTTGGCCGGCGGGAACCAAGAGACCCAGTACTTC. The whole variable domain, filled in from reference TRBV5-1 and TRBJ2-5, reads KAGVTQTPRYLIKTRGQQVTLSCSPISGHRSVSWYQQTPGQGLQFLFEYFSETQRNKGNFPGRFSGRQFSNSRSEMNVSTLELGDSALYLCASSLAGGNQETQYFGPGTRLLVL.

This clone was counted a few times. The chain has TRBV5-1 and TRBJ1-1; tentative D call: TRBD1 (5 bases). CDR1 and CDR2 (germline): SGHRS, YFSETQ. Trimming removed 2 bases at V and 7 bases at J, with 15 bases between. The CDR3 runs to 14 residues. The CDR3: CASSLRQGQGEAFF. DNA for the CDR3: TGCGCCAGCAGCTTACGTCAAGGGCAGGGTGAAGCTTTCTTT.

The chain has TRBV6-1 and TRBJ2-1; TRBD1 matches 10 bases. This CDR3 contains 15 residues. V was pared by 7 bases and J by 4 bases, with 7 bases of the junction left unmatched. CDR1 is MNHNS and CDR2 is SASEGT in the germline V gene. In DNA, the CDR3 is TGTGCCAGCACCCAAAGGGACAGGGGTTACAATGAGCAGTTCTTC. It translates to CASTQRDRGYNEQFF.

The chain is built from TRBV25-1 and TRBJ1-1; D perhaps matches TRBD1 (5 bases). The CDR3 has 15 residues. CDR1 and CDR2 (germline): MGHDK, SYGVNS. Trimming pared 4 bases from V and 1 base from J, leaving 13 bases between. The CDR3 region is CASSAQGFWNTEAFF. CDR3 bases: TGTGCCAGCAGTGCCCAGGGTTTCTGGAACACTGAAGCTTTCTTT. Supplemented by reference TRBV25-1 and TRBJ1-1, the full variable domain reads EADIYQTPRYLVIGTGKKITLECSQTMGHDKMYWYQQDPGMELHLIHYSYGVNSTEKGDLSSESTVSRIRTEHFPLTLESARPSHTSQYLCASSAQGFWNTEAFFGQGTRLTVV.

Only one count was recorded for this clone. The chain employs TRBV27 and TRBJ2-1; 15 bases match TRBD2. The germline CDR1 and CDR2 sequences are MNHEY and SMNVEV (reference sequence). This CDR3 is 18 amino acids long. The V and J ends lost 6 bases and 5 bases, in that order; junction bases with no gene match: 11. CDR3 sequence reads: CASRSTGTSGGWNNEQFF. Here the CDR3 DNA reads TGTGCCAGCAGGTCTACCGGGACTAGCGGGGGGTGGAACAATGAGCAGTTCTTC.

The chain is built from TRBV28 and TRBJ2-7; 10 positions match TRBD2. Germline-derived CDR1 and CDR2 are MDHEN and SYDVKM. The ends lost 4 bases at V and 3 bases at J; junction bases unmatched: 15. The length of the CDR3 is 18 residues. The DNA for the CDR3 is TGTGCCAGCAGTTCCCGATCCCTGGGACTAGCGTCGGGCTACGAGCAGTACTTC. It codes for CASSSRSLGLASGYEQYF.

The chain employs TRBV6-5 and TRBJ2-5; possibly TRBD1 for D (6 bases). Germline CDR1 is MNHEY and CDR2 is SVGAGI. The V end was cut by 4 bases, the J end by 5 bases, with 8 bases between. This CDR3 comprises 12 residues. CDR3 residues: CASSWGQETQYF. CDR3 DNA sequence: TGTGCCAGCAGTTGGGGGCAGGAGACCCAGTACTTC.

V and J are TRBV6-6 and TRBJ2-5; 8 nucleotides align to TRBD1. Trimming took 5 bases from V and 5 from J; bases not matched to a gene: 7. CDR3 size: 14 residues. Germline values: CDR1 MNHNY, CDR2 SVGAGI (reference sequence). The CDR3 DNA is TGTGCCAGCAGTACGCGACAGGGGATCGAGACCCAGTACTTC. Protein: CASSTRQGIETQYF.

The V call is TRBV16, the J call TRBJ2-1; D might be TRBD1 (5 bases). This CDR3 has 14 amino acids. Germline values: CDR1 KGHSY, CDR2 FQNENV. Trimming removed 2 bases from V and 5 bases from J, with 10 bases in between. The CDR3 bases are TGTGCCAGCAGCCAAGGGTTCAGGGACAATGAGCAGTTCTTC. Translating it yields CASSQGFRDNEQFF.

This chain joins TRBV19 and TRBJ2-7; possibly TRBD1 for D (6 bases). The CDR3 length is 14 residues. V lost 4 bases to trimming and J lost 6 bases, with 16 bases between them. Germline V gene data show CDR1 as LNHDA and CDR2 as SQIVND (reference sequence). The CDR3 nucleotides read TGTGCCAGTAGTACGTCAGGGGAAAATAGCGAGCAGTACTTC. It encodes CASSTSGENSEQYF.

The rearrangement links TRBV11-2 to TRBJ2-1; 7 positions agree with TRBD1. The CDR3 totals 15 residues. Trimming cost V 6 bases and J 2 bases; bases outside gene matches: 7. Germline V gene lookup returns CDR1 SGHAT and CDR2 FQNNGV. CDR3 in amino acids: CASRGWQGAYNEQFF. In nucleotides, the CDR3 is TGTGCCAGCAGGGGGTGGCAGGGGGCCTACAATGAGCAGTTCTTC.

V usage is TRBV5-1 and J usage is TRBJ2-3; 7 bases agree with TRBD2. Germline V gives CDR1 SGHRS, CDR2 YFSETQ. The CDR3 sequence is 14 residues long. The V and J ends lost 1 base and 6 bases, in that order; junction bases with no gene match: 5. This CDR3 reads CASSLPAGYDTQYF. The CDR3 nucleotides are TGCGCCAGCAGCTTGCCAGCGGGATACGATACGCAGTATTTT.

The chain carries TRBV28 and TRBJ2-7, with 10 positions matching TRBD1. With 5 bases clipped from V and 0 bases from J, the junction kept 10 bases outside the gene matches. Per the germline V gene, CDR1 is MDHEN and CDR2 is SYDVKM. The CDR3 extends over 17 amino acids. The CDR3 sequence is CASSPGTGAPLSYEQYF. The DNA of the CDR3 is TGTGCCAGCAGTCCCGGGACAGGGGCTCCCCTCTCCTACGAGCAGTACTTC.

This clone was counted between two and nine times. This rearrangement joins TRBV9 to TRBJ2-7; the match to TRBD1 covers 7 bases. CDR3 length: 14 residues. V was pared by 4 bases and J by 3 bases, with 7 bases of the junction left unmatched. The germline V gene has CDR1 SGDLS and CDR2 YYNGEE. This CDR3 is CASSSPGGSYEQYF. CDR3 DNA sequence: TGTGCCAGCAGCTCCCCAGGGGGAAGCTACGAGCAGTACTTC.

There are a few counts of this clone. This chain links TRBV14 with TRBJ2-5; a possible D gene is TRBD1 (7 bases). Germline loops: CDR1 SGHDN, CDR2 FVKESK. The CDR3 runs 15 residues. Trimming pared 4 bases from V and 4 bases from J, leaving 16 bases between. Here the CDR3 DNA reads TGTGCCAGCAGCCTCCGACAGGGAGGCGGAGAGACCCAGTACTTC. Protein: CASSLRQGGGETQYF.

The chain joins TRBV5-1 to TRBJ2-5, with 7 nucleotides matching TRBD2. The CDR3 extends over 14 amino acids. Germline assignment: CDR1 SGHRS and CDR2 YFSETQ. The trim removed 0 bases at V and 5 bases at J, leaving 4 bases unmatched. The CDR3 DNA follows: TGCGCCAGCAGCTTGGCTGGGCGGGGGGAGACCCAGTACTTC. It translates to CASSLAGRGETQYF.

J is TRBJ2-3 and V is TRBV7-2, with TRBD2 as a possible D gene (6 bases). V lost 4 bases to trimming and J lost 0 bases, with 17 bases between them. Germline CDR1 and CDR2: SGHTA and FQGNSA. This CDR3 is 17 amino acids long. The CDR3 coding sequence is TGTGCCAGCAGCTCCCCCCCGGGAGCGTCTAGCACAGATACGCAGTATTTT. Its translation: CASSSPPGASSTDTQYF.

The chain links TRBV19 to TRBJ2-1; TRBD1 matches at 9 bases. The CDR3 consists of 14 residues. Germline CDR1 reads LNHDA; CDR2 reads SQIVND (reference sequence). V was pared by 0 bases and J by 9 bases, with 3 bases of the junction left unmatched. The CDR3 region is CASSIDGDRAEQFF. CDR3 in DNA: TGTGCCAGTAGTATAGATGGGGACAGGGCTGAGCAGTTCTTC.

The chain combines TRBV9 with TRBJ1-3, with a tentative D call TRBD1 (6 bases). Trimming pared 0 bases from V and 0 bases from J, leaving 10 bases between. The CDR3 extends over 16 amino acids. Germline CDR1 SGDLS, CDR2 YYNGEE. The CDR3 coding sequence is TGTGCCAGCAGCGTAGGACAGGTGTTCTCTGGAAACACCATATATTTT. Translated: CASSVGQVFSGNTIYF.